These 5 T cell receptor beta chains were sequenced from one sample in a study of shared clonotypes between healthy human individuals (TCRdb year 2020). The library was generated by the immunoSEQ multiplex PCR assay. In its TCRdb copy, this immuneACCESS table keeps in-frame sequences only and misses some clones. Where compared with another copy, unresolved V genes explain less than half of these, and the others have no known cause. A total of about 79,000 clones appear in this sample, under 65% of them only once. Roughly 56% of the sample belongs to the ten largest clones. Sequencing was done on a sample of memory CD8+ T cells sorted from blood. The sample's cell subset or site label is to be understood as: CD45RO+ cells pooled with CCR7-negative TemRA cells. The receptor set was obtained from a man younger than 40 in good health.

The rearrangement links TRBV30 to TRBJ2-7, with 7 bases identical to TRBD1. Germline lookup yields CDR1 GTSNPN and CDR2 SVGIG (reference sequence). After removal of 0 bases from V and 5 bases from J, the junction contained 4 bases not matched to a gene. The CDR3 runs 13 residues. Here the CDR3 DNA reads TGTGCCTGGAGTGTTACAGGGGCCCACGAGCAGTACTTC. Translation gives CAWSVTGAHEQYF.

The V gene is TRBV7-9, the J gene TRBJ2-7, with D perhaps assigned TRBD1 or TRBD2 (5 bases each). Between the trimmed V and J ends, which lost 3 bases and 2 bases, there was a span of 11 bases. This CDR3 region has 14 residues. CDR1 and CDR2 (germline): SEHNR, FQNEAQ (reference sequence). CDR3 loop: CASSLSGTAYEQYF. CDR3 bases: TGTGCCAGCAGCTTGTCCGGGACCGCCTACGAGCAGTACTTC.

This sequence joins TRBV13 and TRBJ2-7; 15 positions match TRBD2. Germline CDR1 reads PRHDT; CDR2 reads FYEKMQ (reference sequence). Unmatched junction bases numbered 7, after V lost 0 bases and J lost 1 base. The CDR3 loop spans 19 amino acids. The CDR3 reads CASSLGPGLAGGISYEQYF. The CDR3 region has the DNA TGTGCCAGCAGCTTAGGCCCTGGACTAGCGGGAGGGATTTCCTACGAGCAGTACTTC. Full variable domain (missing parts from reference TRBV13 and TRBJ2-7): AAGVIQSPRHLIKEKRETATLKCYPIPRHDTVYWYQQGPGQDPQFLISFYEKMQSDKGSIPDRFSAQQFSDYHSELNMSSLELGDSALYFCASSLGPGLAGGISYEQYFGPGTRLTVT.

The sample holds a few counts of this clone. This chain links TRBV5-1 with TRBJ1-2; 7 bases are a match to TRBD1. The CDR3 extends over 14 amino acids. The V segment lost 2 bases and the J segment 5 bases; nucleotides outside the gene matches: 6. CDR1 is SGHRS and CDR2 is YFSETQ in the germline V gene. The CDR3 nucleotides are TGCGCCAGCAGCTTCAGGGGGGCTGATTATGGCTACACCTTC. Protein sequence: CASSFRGADYGYTF.

The rearrangement joins TRBV28 to TRBJ2-7, with TRBD2 matching over 11 bases. V lost 4 bases to trimming and J lost 7 bases; unmatched junction nucleotides: 21. The CDR3 has 19 amino acids. Germline V CDR1 and CDR2: MDHEN, SYDVKM. The DNA for the CDR3 is TGTGCCAGCAGTTCCCTAGGACTAGCGGGCCCGAAATTTGGTGGTGAGCAGTACTTC. Amino acids: CASSSLGLAGPKFGGEQYF.